Shown below are 13 T cell receptor beta chains from a single sample sequenced in a study of patients and donors after allogeneic stem cell transplantation. MiXCR was run by TCRdb on the RT-PCR reads, yielding one entry per CDR3 protein. The sample consists of about 230,000 distinct CDR3 sequences, 13% to 15% of them appearing once. Sequenced: blood, either unsorted or a sorted T cell fraction (not recorded which). The receptors were sampled from a human donor who was either an allogeneic HSCT recipient or a stem cell or donor lymphocyte infusion donor (not recorded which). It is not recorded whose cells these are; they may come from a transplant donor.

There are a few counts of this clonotype. The V call is TRBV6-2 or TRBV6-3, the J call TRBJ2-7; 7 bases align to TRBD1. The CDR3 is 14 amino acids. Trimming cost V 2 bases and J 9 bases; bases outside gene matches: 10. Germline V gives CDR1 MNHEY, CDR2 SVGEGT. CDR3 bases: TGTGCCAGCAGTTACCGGGACAGAGACCTTGGGCAGTACTTC. Amino acid sequence: CASSYRDRDLGQYF.

This clonotype showed up just a few times. This rearrangement joins TRBV7-8 to TRBJ1-5; tentatively, D is TRBD1 (5 bases). The CDR3 is 14 amino acids. V lost 1 base and J lost 3, with 7 bases in between. Germline V gene data show CDR1 as SGHVS and CDR2 as FQNEAQ. The DNA of the CDR3 is TGTGCCAGCAGCTTAGGCAGGGCCAATCAGCCCCAGCATTTT. The encoded protein is CASSLGRANQPQHF.

The V gene is TRBV20-1, the J gene TRBJ2-2; 12 nucleotides match TRBD2. CDR1 DFQATT and CDR2 SNEGSKA come from the germline V gene (reference sequence). The CDR3 sequence is 14 residues long. The junction had 5 bases not matched to a gene; V was cut back by 5 bases and J by 7 bases. This CDR3 reads CSAPRLAGVGELFF. DNA of the CDR3: TGCAGTGCTCCAAGACTAGCGGGGGTCGGGGAGCTGTTTTTT.

This clonotype was detected only a few times. The chain couples TRBV7-3 to TRBJ2-1, with a weak D call TRBD2 (6 bases). Deletions cut 1 base from V and 9 bases from J, with 22 bases between. Germline values: CDR1 SGHTA, CDR2 FQGTGA. The CDR3 length is 17 residues. CDR3 protein: CASSLNPPDGGDSEQFF. In nucleotides, the CDR3 is TGTGCCAGCAGCTTAAACCCACCGGACGGGGGTGACAGTGAGCAGTTCTTC.

This clonotype was seen more than once but under ten times. The J gene is TRBJ2-3, the V gene TRBV5-6, with a tentative D call TRBD1 (5 bases). The germline V gene has CDR1 SGHDT and CDR2 YYEEEE. This CDR3 comprises 14 residues. Trimming removed 0 bases at V and 1 base at J, with 6 bases between. As DNA, the CDR3 is TGTGCCAGCAGCTTGGTGACAGGCACAGATACGCAGTATTTT. It specifies CASSLVTGTDTQYF.

The chain is built from TRBV9 and TRBJ1-6; D is possibly TRBD1 (6 bases). The germline V gene has CDR1 SGDLS and CDR2 YYNGEE. The CDR3 runs to 13 residues. V was shortened by 6 bases and J by 5 bases, with 9 bases between the two germline ends. Here the CDR3 reads CASKRQDNSPLHF. The CDR3 coding sequence is TGTGCCAGCAAGAGACAGGATAATTCACCCCTCCACTTT.

V and J are TRBV28 and TRBJ2-5; TRBD2 agrees at 8 bases. The CDR3 runs 13 residues. V lost 7 bases, J lost 4 bases, and 5 bases stayed unmatched. The V gene's germline CDR1 is MDHEN and CDR2 SYDVKM. The CDR3 region has the DNA TGTGCCAGCACCATCCTAGCGGGAGAGACCCAGTACTTC. Translation gives CASTILAGETQYF.

This clonotype was seen more than once but under ten times. This chain uses TRBV7-2 with TRBJ2-3, with TRBD2 identical over 9 bases. Germline assignment: CDR1 SGHTA and CDR2 FQGNSA. V trimming: 4 bases; J trimming: 2 bases; junction bases outside the gene matches: 4. CDR3 length equals 15 residues. For the CDR3, the DNA is TGTGCCAGCAGCTCCCGACTAGCGGTCACAGATACGCAGTATTTT. As protein: CASSSRLAVTDTQYF.

V is TRBV5-1 and J is TRBJ1-3, with D possibly TRBD1 on 5 matching bases. V dropped 1 base and J dropped 4 bases, with 12 bases sitting between them. Germline loops: CDR1 SGHRS, CDR2 YFSETQ. The CDR3 is made up of 15 amino acids. CDR3 in amino acids: CASSLSGTPGNTIYF. The DNA of the CDR3 is TGCGCCAGCAGCTTGAGTGGGACCCCGGGAAACACCATATATTTT.

The chain combines TRBV9 with TRBJ1-1, with 10 bases identical to TRBD1. This CDR3 has 16 amino acids. CDR1 and CDR2 (germline): SGDLS, YYNGEE. J was trimmed by 3 bases and V by 0 bases; bases with no gene match: 5. This CDR3 reads CASSVGAGTGDTEAFF. CDR3 in DNA: TGTGCCAGCAGCGTAGGGGCCGGGACAGGGGACACTGAAGCTTTCTTT.

This clonotype was observed at least ten times. The CDR3, as DNA: TGTGCCAGCAGCTTAGGCAGGGTCAATGAGCAGTTCTTC. Translation: CASSLGRVNEQFF. The gene calls are TRBV11-3 and TRBJ2-1; maybe TRBD1 (5 bases). CDR3 length: 13 residues. Trimming stripped 1 base from V and 6 bases from J, with 7 bases between. Germline CDR1 and CDR2: SGHNT and YENEEA.

This clonotype showed up just a few times. This chain links TRBV2 with TRBJ1-4, with D tentatively TRBD1 (5 bases). V shed 2 bases and J shed 2 bases, with 15 bases lying between them. This CDR3 comprises 17 residues. Germline CDR1 reads SNHLY; CDR2 reads FYNNEI. CDR3 amino acids: CASSERMPGPTNEKLFF. CDR3 sequence (DNA): TGTGCCAGCAGTGAAAGGATGCCGGGGCCTACTAATGAAAAACTGTTTTTT.

The rearrangement joins TRBV5-1 to TRBJ2-7; TRBD2 agrees at 8 bases. Germline V gives CDR1 SGHRS, CDR2 YFSETQ. The CDR3 sequence is 17 residues long. Germline trimming cut 0 bases from V and 0 bases from J; bases unmatched to any gene: 8. The CDR3: CASSLAIAGGLSYEQYF. The CDR3 region has the DNA TGCGCCAGCAGCTTGGCCATCGCGGGAGGCCTCTCCTACGAGCAGTACTTC. The full variable domain, in which reference TRBV5-1 and TRBJ2-7 provide the parts outside the CDR3, is KAGVTQTPRYLIKTRGQQVTLSCSPISGHRSVSWYQQTPGQGLQFLFEYFSETQRNKGNFPGRFSGRQFSNSRSEMNVSTLELGDSALYLCASSLAIAGGLSYEQYFGPGTRLTVT.